This T cell receptor beta chain was recovered during a study of T cell repertoires in cytomegalovirus infection. As for the study in general: Recently identified HLA-C-restricted CMV epitopes were used, and well-studied HLA-B-restricted CMV epitopes were used as well. TCR beta signatures that were public indicated CMV infection and matching HLA type. Study conclusions and caveats: The study found HLA-C-restricted CMV-specific TCR beta clonotypes dominating the ex vivo response.

This clonotype was detected only a few times. Its antigen is not known. TCRdb reprocessed the reads with MiXCR, giving one entry per CDR3 protein. This sample has some 940,000 distinct CDR3 sequences, with more than 25% found just once. The receptor was isolated from a human donor in good health (CMV status not recorded). Some clones in this sample may be carry-over from other donors' samples. Sequenced material: cultured CD8+ T cells from PBMCs, taken from culture after CMV antigen stimulation.

The CDR3 region has the DNA TGTGCCAGCAGTTTACCCTCTAGCGGGGGGAGAAATGAGCAGTTCTTC. Translated, it gives CASSLPSSGGRNEQFF. The chain employs TRBV28 and TRBJ2-1, with TRBD2 matching 11 bases. Germline loops: CDR1 MDHEN, CDR2 SYDVKM. CDR3 length: 16 amino acids. V lost 2 bases to trimming and J lost 7 bases; unmatched junction nucleotides: 7.